This T cell receptor beta chain was sequenced for a study of blood T cell repertoires in COVID-19 (dated by TCRdb to between 2020 and 2021). About the full investigation: Collaborator samples came from the United States, Italy and Spain and covered acute and convalescent phases of COVID-19. The material from the prospective study consisted of cDNA or gDNA derived from T cells, B-cell-depleted T cells, or PBMCs. The dataset comprised deeply sampled blood TCRbeta repertoires from subjects exposed to, actively infected with, or recovered from COVID-19. The repertoires were made available in a free public database intended to serve as a resource for research on the immune response to SARS-CoV-2. The samples were drawn from the first 160 participants of the ongoing ImmuneRACE study and from 1,254 subjects provided by 6 global collaborators. Nearly every sample came with metadata listing a de-identified subject ID, COVID-19 status, age in years and sex. Where available, HLA class I and class II types were taken from metadata supplied by the sample provider and were not determined by assay-based typing. Summary of the overall study and its limitations: The amount of clinical and demographic metadata varied by source and participant and was provided uncurated.

Participants in the prospective study were enrolled through a virtual design, were aged roughly 18 to 100 years, and lived in 24 United States geographic areas. In the prospective study, cohorts were assigned on the basis of participant-reported clinical history obtained from a screening survey and a study questionnaire. Each participant in the prospective study had whole blood, serum and a nasopharyngeal or oropharyngeal swab collected by mobile phlebotomists. Over an approximately 2-month period, participants in the prospective study had the option of providing additional blood draws and questionnaires. Prospective study blood samples were shipped either frozen or at room temperature before DNA extraction. The immunoSEQ Assay, a bias-controlled multiplex PCR, was used to amplify TCRbeta CDR3 regions from genomic DNA. The original methods were these. The number of nucleated cells in each sample was estimated by amplification of reference gene primers within the assay. To quantify the absolute abundance of each unique TCRbeta CDR3 rearrangement, sequence reads were collapsed and filtered. Productive Simpson clonality was computed per sample as the square root of Simpson's diversity index over productive rearrangements. In TCRdb, the immuneACCESS table is reduced to in-frame sequences with V and J assigned. These tables do not hold every clone; where another copy was compared, an unresolved V gene accounts for under half, and the others remain unexplained. That table is the source of V, J and clone size, and D and trimming were worked out from the DNA. For this sample the table gives about 270,000 clones, of which 80% to 90% were detected only once. Of the sample, approximately 4% falls within the top ten clones.

For this clone: The antigen this receptor binds is unknown. No base quality information exists; no much larger clone differs at one position.

V and J are truncated by 7 bases and 6 bases respectively, leaving an intervening sequence of 13 bases. Measured from the cysteine to the phenylalanine, the CDR3 is 13 residues long. This entry keeps only the CDR3 DNA: 39 bases, framed from base 1. CDR1 and CDR2 (LNHDA, SQIVND) derive from the germline V gene (reference sequence). What was sequenced was PBMCs or T cells enriched from blood (not recorded which). The V and J segments used are TRBV19 and TRBJ2-1; tentative D gene TRBD2, with 6 bases matching. This receptor was identified in a woman aged 30 to 39 with acute COVID-19. The sequence in DNA is TGTGCCAGTATGACTAGGTCACTCAATGAGCAGTTCTTC. This encodes CASMTRSLNEQFF.